This TCR beta chain originates from a study of T cells in Graves' hyperthyroidism and ophthalmopathy. This clonotype was detected a few times. Germline values: CDR1 KGHSH, CDR2 LQKENI. The ends were cut back, 6 bases at V and 9 bases at J, with 21 bases in the middle. The CDR3 consists of 15 residues. Amplified TCR beta CDR3 regions came from RNA transcripts. First-round RT-PCR with HTBI primers amplified the TCR CDR3 region. MiXCR, run by TCRdb on the multiplex PCR reads, gives a single entry per CDR3 protein. The sample records roughly 640,000 distinct CDR3 sequences, about a sixth being singletons. This clonotype was sampled from a woman in her forties with Graves' ophthalmopathy. V and J are TRBV18 and TRBJ2-1, with D perhaps TRBD1 or TRBD2 (5 bases each). Sequencing used blood. CDR3 sequence (DNA): TGTGCCAGCTCCGGGCAGAGGGGAAGATCTGGTGAGCAGTTCTTC. Residues: CASSGQRGRSGEQFF.